A single sample is the source of the 32 T cell receptor beta chains below, sequenced in a study of OX40 agonist ivuxolimab in advanced cancers. Method: immunoSEQ multiplex PCR; TCRdb's copy keeps in-frame clones and lacks some. This table holds 75,000 to 80,000 clones, over 75% found once. The sample consisted of CD4+ or CD8+ T cells sorted from blood, taken in a trial of the OX40 agonist ivuxolimab. Receptors were obtained from an adult with an advanced solid tumor such as melanoma, head and neck, liver or kidney cancer.

This clone is a singleton in its sample. The chain has TRBV5-6 and TRBJ1-3, with a possible D match to TRBD1 (6 bases). Per germline, CDR1 SGHDT and CDR2 YYEEEE. The CDR3 contains 15 residues. Trimming shortened V by 1 base and J by 3 bases, and 11 bases separated the two germline ends. CDR3 sequence: CASSLSGARGNTIYF. In DNA form, the CDR3 reads TGTGCCAGCAGCTTGTCAGGGGCGCGTGGAAACACCATATATTTT.

This clone was detected a few times. The chain employs TRBV20-1 and TRBJ1-1; D gene uncertain. Trimming stripped 2 bases from V and 8 bases from J, with 6 bases between. Germline V gene lookup returns CDR1 DFQATT and CDR2 SNEGSKA (reference sequence). The CDR3 covers 10 residues. The CDR3 loop is CSARKREAFF. Written as DNA, the CDR3 is TGCAGTGCTAGAAAGAGGGAAGCTTTCTTT.

There are a few counts of this clone. The V gene is TRBV30, the J gene TRBJ2-6; D tentatively fits TRBD1 or TRBD2 (5 bases each). The length of the CDR3 is 17 residues. V lost 4 bases, J lost 4 bases, and 20 bases lay in between. Germline CDR1 GTSNPN, CDR2 SVGIG (reference sequence). CDR3 in DNA: TGTGCCTGGAACCGGGACGTCCTTAGGTCCGGGGCCAACGTCCTGACTTTC. Translating gives CAWNRDVLRSGANVLTF.

The DNA of the CDR3 is TGTGCCAGCAGCTTAGGTAATACAGGGGCCTACGAGCAGTACTTC. It is translated as CASSLGNTGAYEQYF. J is TRBJ2-7 and V is TRBV7-6; 7 bases map to TRBD1. The CDR3 is made up of 15 amino acids. V shed 1 base and J 2 bases; nucleotides not matched to a gene: 5. The germline gives CDR1 SGHVS, CDR2 FNYEAQ.

The rearrangement uses TRBV28 and TRBJ1-5; the D gene is possibly TRBD1 (6 bases). V gave up 6 bases and J gave up 0 bases, with 12 bases separating them. The CDR3 sequence is 15 residues long. Germline V gene sequence: CDR1 MDHEN, CDR2 SYDVKM. CDR3 nucleotides: TGTGCCAGCAGCCTCACAGGGTATAGCAATCAGCCCCAGCATTTT. This encodes CASSLTGYSNQPQHF.

V and J are TRBV6-5 and TRBJ2-7; 7 bases align to TRBD2. Trimming removed 2 bases from V and 1 base from J; junction bases left unmatched: 2. CDR3 length: 14 amino acids. Germline CDR1 reads MNHEY; CDR2 reads SVGAGI. CDR3 in DNA: TGTGCCAGCAGTTACAGGGGAGGGTCCTACGAGCAGTACTTC. Translating it yields CASSYRGGSYEQYF.

The genes are TRBV10-1 and TRBJ2-1; 9 bases line up with TRBD2. V lost 4 bases, J lost 0 bases, and 13 bases stayed unmatched. This CDR3 is 19 amino acids long. The germline V gene has CDR1 WNHNN and CDR2 SYGVQD (reference sequence). CDR3 protein: CASSVSGGSFLSSYNEQFF. The CDR3 DNA reads TGCGCCAGCAGTGTTAGCGGGGGTTCCTTCTTGAGCTCCTACAATGAGCAGTTCTTC.

This clone is a singleton in its sample. The genes are TRBV6-5 and TRBJ2-7; 11 bases agree with TRBD1. This CDR3 has 14 residues. The V gene end was trimmed by 5 bases and the J gene end by 3 bases; junction bases not matched to a gene: 3. Germline CDR1 MNHEY, CDR2 SVGAGI. The CDR3 nucleotides are TGTGCCAGCAGTCCGGACAGGGGGCACTACGAGCAGTACTTC. This codes for CASSPDRGHYEQYF.

This clone turned up a few times. J is TRBJ1-4 and V is TRBV5-4, with D unclear. The CDR3 length is 15 residues. V dropped 4 bases and J dropped 0 bases, with 10 bases sitting between them. Germline V gene data show CDR1 as SGHNT and CDR2 as YYREEE (reference sequence). The CDR3 protein is CASSTGSTTNEKLFF. The CDR3 DNA reads as TGTGCCAGCAGCACGGGGAGTACAACTAATGAAAAACTGTTTTTT.

The J gene is TRBJ1-3, the V gene TRBV4-1; no clear D gene. V gave up 3 bases and J gave up 4 bases, with 13 bases separating them. The CDR3 length is 15 residues. CDR1 is MGHRA and CDR2 is YSYEKL in the germline V gene. CDR3 amino acids: CASSQVAGPGNTIYF. The CDR3 coding sequence is TGCGCCAGCAGCCAGGTCGCGGGCCCCGGAAACACCATATATTTT.

This sequence joins TRBV9 and TRBJ1-6; 9 positions match TRBD1. V shed 0 bases, J shed 12 bases, and the junction held 4 bases outside the gene matches. Germline-derived CDR1 and CDR2 are SGDLS and YYNGEE. This CDR3 is 14 amino acids long. CDR3 sequence reads: CASSVGQGVGPLHF. DNA for the CDR3: TGTGCCAGCAGCGTAGGACAGGGGGTCGGACCCCTCCACTTT.

This chain links TRBV7-9 with TRBJ1-1; no firm D call. Per the germline V gene, CDR1 is SEHNR and CDR2 is FQNEAQ (reference sequence). V was clipped by 3 bases and J by 0 bases, with 8 bases between them. This CDR3 contains 14 residues. CDR3: CASSFGRMNTEAFF. CDR3 coding DNA: TGTGCCAGCAGCTTTGGCAGAATGAACACTGAAGCTTTCTTT.

The chain carries TRBV11-3 and TRBJ1-1, with no clear D. Germline loops: CDR1 SGHNT, CDR2 YENEEA. The germline V and J ends were trimmed by 4 bases and 1 base, with 7 bases remaining between them. This CDR3 is built from 13 residues. CDR3: CASSSPGNTEAFF. The CDR3 DNA sequence: TGTGCCAGCAGCTCCCCCGGGAACACTGAAGCTTTCTTT.

The chain recombines TRBV6-6 with TRBJ2-3; D possibly corresponds to TRBD1 (5 bases). Germline CDR1 is MNHNY and CDR2 is SVGAGI (reference sequence). V lost 0 bases, J lost 10 bases, and 20 bases lay in between. This CDR3 contains 16 residues. CDR3 amino acids: CASSYSQLIRDQAQYF. In DNA form, the CDR3 reads TGTGCCAGCAGTTACTCCCAGCTAATCAGGGATCAGGCGCAGTATTTT.

The V and J genes are TRBV6-6 and TRBJ2-2; TRBD2 aligns across 9 bases. CDR3 size: 15 residues. The germline V gene has CDR1 MNHNY and CDR2 SVGAGI (reference sequence). V lost 1 base to trimming and J lost 7 bases; unmatched junction nucleotides: 4. The CDR3 loop is CASSYLAGELGELFF. DNA for the CDR3: TGTGCCAGCAGTTACTTAGCGGGAGAGCTCGGGGAGCTGTTTTTT.

This clone has a handful of counts. The V call is TRBV19, the J call TRBJ1-2; D might be TRBD1 (6 bases). Germline V gives CDR1 LNHDA, CDR2 SQIVND (reference sequence). The CDR3 is made up of 15 amino acids. V was clipped by 2 bases and J by 2 bases, with 12 bases between them. This CDR3 is CASSIWDTINYGYTF. DNA of the CDR3: TGTGCCAGTAGTATATGGGACACCATAAACTATGGCTACACCTTC.

This rearrangement joins TRBV2 to TRBJ1-2, with a tentative D call TRBD1 (6 bases). Trimming shortened V by 6 bases and J by 3 bases, and 14 bases separated the two germline ends. The CDR3 runs to 14 residues. Germline CDR1 and CDR2: SNHLY and FYNNEI. In DNA form, the CDR3 reads TGTGCCAGCAGGTGGACAGAGAGTGACTATGGCTACACCTTC. Its protein product is CASRWTESDYGYTF.

DNA of the CDR3: TGTGCCAGCAGCCAAGATGGGGGGAACACTGAAGCTTTCTTT. It is translated as CASSQDGGNTEAFF. V gene TRBV4-2 combines with J gene TRBJ1-1, with D possibly TRBD1 on 5 matching bases. CDR1 is LGHNA and CDR2 is YNFKEQ in the germline V gene. Trimming took 0 bases from V and 1 from J, leaving 6 bases between them. There are 14 residues in the CDR3.

In this sample, this clone turned up once. The V gene is TRBV5-6, the J gene TRBJ1-4; D gene ambiguous. The ends were cut back, 0 bases at V and 5 bases at J, with 5 bases in the middle. Germline-derived CDR1 and CDR2 are SGHDT and YYEEEE. This CDR3 region has 13 residues. The CDR3 sequence: CASSLALNEKLFF. DNA of the CDR3: TGTGCCAGCAGCTTGGCTTTGAATGAAAAACTGTTTTTT.

In the case of this clone: Other DNA sequences in this specimen translate into the identical CDR3. The chain links TRBV19 to TRBJ1-1; D ambiguous. Germline CDR1 reads LNHDA; CDR2 reads SQIVND (reference sequence). V was clipped by 3 bases and J by 2 bases, with 7 bases between them. The CDR3 sequence is 13 residues long. CDR3 sequence (DNA): TGTGCCAGTAGTATTACAGCTAACACTGAAGCTTTCTTT. This encodes CASSITANTEAFF.

The chain combines TRBV7-2 with TRBJ2-3; the D gene could be TRBD1 or TRBD2 (5 bases each). The CDR3 is 14 residues long. Germline CDR1 is SGHTA and CDR2 is FQGNSA. Trimming left V 5 bases short and J 2 bases short, with 11 bases between. The CDR3 DNA sequence: TGTGCCAGCAGCCTTATGGGGGACACAGATACGCAGTATTTT. It encodes CASSLMGDTDTQYF.

V usage is TRBV18 and J usage is TRBJ2-3; D is undetermined. The CDR3 totals 15 residues. Germline values: CDR1 KGHSH, CDR2 LQKENI. V was clipped by 2 bases and J by 6 bases, with 15 bases between them. For the CDR3, the DNA is TGTGCCAGCTCACCATCCGCGGCGCTGGGGGATACGCAGTATTTT. Amino acid sequence: CASSPSAALGDTQYF.

The V and J genes are TRBV4-3 and TRBJ1-1; D is ambiguous. V lost 1 base and J 1 base, leaving 10 bases between the germline ends. CDR1 LGHNA and CDR2 YSLEER come from the germline V gene. The CDR3 has 15 residues. This CDR3 is CASSQVLGPNTEAFF. For the CDR3, the DNA is TGCGCCAGCAGCCAAGTCCTAGGGCCGAACACTGAAGCTTTCTTT.

This sequence joins TRBV6-5 and TRBJ2-3, with TRBD2 as a possible D gene (7 bases). The length of the CDR3 is 16 residues. Trimming took off 2 bases at V and 4 bases at J, with 16 bases between the two ends. Germline values: CDR1 MNHEY, CDR2 SVGAGI. CDR3 sequence: CASSYDGGAGSDTQYF. The CDR3 DNA is TGTGCCAGCAGTTACGATGGGGGGGCTGGGTCAGATACGCAGTATTTT.

In this sample, this clone turned up once. This chain joins TRBV10-3 and TRBJ1-1; no firm D call. The germline gives CDR1 ENHRY, CDR2 SYGVKD. The CDR3 length is 14 residues. Trimming took 1 base from V and 4 from J, leaving 10 bases between them. DNA for the CDR3: TGTGCCATCAGTGAGTTTTTGGGGAGCACTGAAGCTTTCTTT. It codes for CAISEFLGSTEAFF.

V usage is TRBV25-1 and J usage is TRBJ2-1, with D unresolved. The CDR3 sequence is 16 residues long. The germline CDR1 and CDR2 sequences are MGHDK and SYGVNS. V dropped 0 bases and J dropped 3 bases, with 12 bases sitting between them. The CDR3: CASSEYRGSSYNEQFF. DNA for the CDR3: TGTGCCAGCAGTGAATATAGAGGCTCCAGCTACAATGAGCAGTTCTTC. Using reference TRBV25-1 and TRBJ2-1 for the parts outside the CDR3, the full variable domain is EADIYQTPRYLVIGTGKKITLECSQTMGHDKMYWYQQDPGMELHLIHYSYGVNSTEKGDLSSESTVSRIRTEHFPLTLESARPSHTSQYLCASSEYRGSSYNEQFFGPGTRLTVL.

V gene TRBV9 combines with J gene TRBJ1-2, with a weak D call TRBD1 (6 bases). This CDR3 contains 14 residues. Deletions cut 2 bases from V and 4 bases from J, with 12 bases between. The germline gives CDR1 SGDLS, CDR2 YYNGEE. CDR3: CASSVNRETYGYTF. As DNA, the CDR3 is TGTGCCAGCAGCGTTAACAGGGAGACCTATGGCTACACCTTC.

Worth noting for this clone: This sample also contains other DNA sequences that code for the same CDR3. This CDR3 reads CATSRDQLGGTEAFF. The CDR3, as DNA: TGTGCCACCAGCAGAGATCAACTGGGGGGCACTGAAGCTTTCTTT. The V and J genes are TRBV15 and TRBJ1-1; weak D call: TRBD1 (5 bases). The ends were cut back, 0 bases at V and 4 bases at J, with 12 bases in the middle. This CDR3 contains 15 residues. From germline, CDR1 is LNHNV and CDR2 YYDKDF (reference sequence).

A word on this clone: At one of its ends the junction is not consistent with the germline gene, which may arise from a read error. The chain employs TRBV29-1 and TRBJ1-1; possibly TRBD1 for D (5 bases). The length of the CDR3 is 11 residues. Germline V CDR1 and CDR2: SQVTM, ANQGSEA. CDR3 in amino acids: CSVEDPAGLSF. The CDR3, as DNA: TGCAGCGTTGAAGATCCGGCAGGGCTATCCTTT.

This chain links TRBV7-9 with TRBJ2-7; D assignment may be TRBD1 or TRBD2 (6 bases each). This CDR3 has 14 residues. Germline CDR1 reads SEHNR; CDR2 reads FQNEAQ (reference sequence). V shed 8 bases and J shed 4 bases, with 18 bases lying between them. The CDR3 is CASSRGERIYEQYF. CDR3 in DNA: TGTGCCAGCTCTAGGGGGGAGAGGATATACGAGCAGTACTTC.

The V call is TRBV11-2, the J call TRBJ2-5; 10 bases agree with TRBD1. J gave up 4 bases and V 5 bases, and 10 bases lay outside the gene matches. Germline V gene sequence: CDR1 SGHAT, CDR2 FQNNGV. The CDR3 length is 16 residues. CDR3 nucleotide sequence: TGTGCCAGCAGCGTAAGACAGGGGGCGGTTGGAGAGACCCAGTACTTC. This encodes CASSVRQGAVGETQYF.

This clone has a handful of counts. V is TRBV6-4 and J is TRBJ2-7; TRBD2 agrees at 7 bases. V was clipped by 7 bases and J by 2 bases; unmatched bases: 5. The CDR3 runs 13 residues. Per germline, CDR1 MRHNA and CDR2 SNTAGT. CDR3 in amino acids: CASIGEGTYEQYF. The CDR3 DNA reads as TGTGCCAGCATAGGGGAGGGAACCTACGAGCAGTACTTC.